Following are 19 T cell receptor beta chains from one sample sequenced in a study of T-cell reconstitution after alpha-beta-depleted transplantation in children. Unique molecular identifiers were used to barcode this TCRbeta library. Each CDR3 protein gets one entry after TCRdb re-called the PCR reads with MiXCR. The sample lists 400,000 to 500,000 distinct CDR3 sequences, approximately 11% occurring once. The specimen was PBMCs from the stem cell graft donor, collected from the stem cell graft. The receptors were sampled from a human donor who donated a stem cell graft to a child with acute myeloid leukemia.

The chain carries TRBV10-3 and TRBJ2-1; possibly TRBD1 or TRBD2 for D (6 bases each). Trimming took off 4 bases at V and 1 base at J, with 11 bases between the two ends. CDR3 size: 15 residues. Germline lookup yields CDR1 ENHRY and CDR2 SYGVKD. The CDR3 region has the DNA TGTGCCATCAGTGCCGGGGGCCCTTCCTACAATGAGCAGTTCTTC. As protein: CAISAGGPSYNEQFF.

This clonotype appeared many times. V gene TRBV29-1 combines with J gene TRBJ2-1; 7 positions match TRBD2. Germline CDR1 SQVTM, CDR2 ANQGSEA. The CDR3 contains 13 residues. Trimming cost V 6 bases and J 6 bases; bases outside gene matches: 8. CDR3 amino acids: CSVPPGLSNEQFF. In DNA form, the CDR3 reads TGCAGCGTGCCCCCGGGACTAAGCAATGAGCAGTTCTTC.

The chain is built from TRBV5-1 and TRBJ2-1, with 9 positions matching TRBD1. The CDR3 length is 15 residues. Unmatched junction bases numbered 7, after V lost 0 bases and J lost 9 bases. The germline V gene has CDR1 SGHRS and CDR2 YFSETQ. The CDR3 loop is CASSLGGQGAGEQFF. The CDR3, as DNA: TGCGCCAGCAGCTTGGGGGGACAGGGAGCGGGTGAGCAGTTCTTC.

This clonotype has a handful of counts. The CDR3 sequence: CASSLAPDNQPQHF. The CDR3 DNA sequence: TGTGCCAGCAGTTTGGCCCCCGACAATCAGCCCCAGCATTTT. This chain connects TRBV27 to TRBJ1-5, with D unclear. The germline V gene encodes CDR1 MNHEY and CDR2 SMNVEV (reference sequence). The CDR3 spans 14 residues. V lost 3 bases and J lost 3, with 9 bases in between.

This chain links TRBV7-6 with TRBJ2-7; weak D call: TRBD1 (6 bases). The germline V and J ends were trimmed by 5 bases and 2 bases, with 19 bases remaining between them. The CDR3 is 16 residues long. Germline V gives CDR1 SGHVS, CDR2 FNYEAQ. The CDR3 is CASSTLTGAGAYEQYF. The CDR3 bases are TGTGCCAGCAGCACCTTGACAGGAGCCGGAGCCTACGAGCAGTACTTC.

V is TRBV20-1 and J is TRBJ2-3, with 7 bases identical to TRBD2. There are 15 residues in the CDR3. The V and J ends lost 0 bases and 1 base, in that order; junction bases with no gene match: 4. The V gene's germline CDR1 is DFQATT and CDR2 SNEGSKA (reference sequence). CDR3 DNA sequence: TGCAGTGCTAGAGATTTTGGGGGGGGCACAGATACGCAGTATTTT. As protein: CSARDFGGGTDTQYF.

The genes are TRBV5-1 and TRBJ1-3; no reliable D call. Trimming pared 2 bases from V and 2 bases from J, leaving 11 bases between. Looked up from germline, CDR1 is SGHRS and CDR2 is YFSETQ. The CDR3 contains 15 residues. The DNA for the CDR3 is TGCGCCAGCAGCTTTACTGTGGGAGCTGGAAACACCATATATTTT. The encoded protein is CASSFTVGAGNTIYF. Based on the CDR3 plus reference TRBV5-1 and TRBJ1-3, the full variable domain is KAGVTQTPRYLIKTRGQQVTLSCSPISGHRSVSWYQQTPGQGLQFLFEYFSETQRNKGNFPGRFSGRQFSNSRSEMNVSTLELGDSALYLCASSFTVGAGNTIYFGEGSWLTVV.

This clonotype was found a few times. The J gene is TRBJ1-5, the V gene TRBV4-2, with D maybe TRBD1 (5 bases). The germline CDR1 and CDR2 sequences are LGHNA and YNFKEQ. The CDR3 runs 14 residues. The ends were cut back, 3 bases at V and 6 bases at J, with 12 bases in the middle. CDR3 in amino acids: CASSQMGDGQPQHF. The DNA for the CDR3 is TGTGCCAGCAGCCAGATGGGGGACGGTCAGCCCCAGCATTTT.

The chain joins TRBV2 to TRBJ2-1, with D tentatively TRBD1 or TRBD2 (7 bases each). Looked up from germline, CDR1 is SNHLY and CDR2 is FYNNEI. This CDR3 region has 13 residues. V lost 11 bases and J 12 bases, leaving 23 bases between the germline ends. The CDR3: CACGSEQGMTQFF. In nucleotides, the CDR3 is TGTGCCTGCGGGAGTGAACAGGGGATGACGCAGTTCTTC.

This sequence joins TRBV12-3 or TRBV12-4 and TRBJ1-5; weak D call: TRBD1 (5 bases). This CDR3 comprises 15 residues. Trimming shortened V by 2 bases and J by 6 bases, and 14 bases separated the two germline ends. This CDR3 is CASSLRGALGQPQHF. In nucleotides, the CDR3 is TGTGCCAGCAGTTTAAGGGGCGCCCTCGGTCAGCCCCAGCATTTT.

This clonotype was recorded a few times. V usage is TRBV29-1 and J usage is TRBJ2-7, with 8 bases fitting TRBD1. CDR3 length equals 14 residues. The germline CDR1 and CDR2 sequences are SQVTM and ANQGSEA. V dropped 6 bases and J dropped 2; count of bases not matched to a gene: 9. CDR3 loop: CSVASGTGPYEQYF. The CDR3 coding sequence is TGCAGCGTGGCTTCCGGGACAGGACCCTACGAGCAGTACTTC.

V is TRBV6-1 and J is TRBJ2-5, with TRBD1 identical over 7 bases. J lost 4 bases, V lost 7 bases, and 6 bases had no gene match. Germline lookup yields CDR1 MNHNS and CDR2 SASEGT. This CDR3 spans 13 amino acids. CDR3 sequence reads: CASKKTGTETQYF. DNA of the CDR3: TGTGCCAGCAAGAAGACAGGGACAGAGACCCAGTACTTC.

This clonotype was recorded a few times. The chain has TRBV10-2 and TRBJ2-5; 15 positions agree with TRBD2. The J segment lost 2 bases and the V segment lost 2 bases, leaving 3 bases of the junction unmatched. From germline, CDR1 is WSHSY and CDR2 SAAADI. This CDR3 spans 17 amino acids. The CDR3 DNA sequence: TGCGCCAGCAGTGAGCCAGGACTAGCGGGGGGGCAAGAGACCCAGTACTTC. It is translated as CASSEPGLAGGQETQYF.

The rearrangement uses TRBV7-3 and TRBJ2-1; 9 bases match TRBD1. The CDR3 contains 14 residues. The germline V gene has CDR1 SGHTA and CDR2 FQGTGA. V gave up 5 bases and J gave up 7 bases; unmatched junction bases: 6. CDR3 amino acids: CASSLGQGRNEQFF. CDR3 in DNA: TGTGCCAGCAGCCTGGGACAGGGCCGGAATGAGCAGTTCTTC.

This clonotype was counted between two and nine times. The chain has TRBV5-5 and TRBJ2-5; tentatively, D is TRBD2 (5 bases). Trimming cost V 3 bases and J 4 bases, with 13 bases left between them. CDR1 and CDR2 from the germline V gene are SGHKS and YYEKEE (reference sequence). The CDR3 runs to 14 residues. CDR3 amino acids: CASSYPGSGETQYF. Here the CDR3 DNA reads TGTGCCAGCAGCTACCCGGGCAGCGGAGAGACCCAGTACTTC.

This chain links TRBV19 with TRBJ1-5, with D possibly matching TRBD1 (6 bases). Trimming removed 2 bases at V and 1 base at J, with 9 bases between. From germline, CDR1 is LNHDA and CDR2 SQIVND (reference sequence). The CDR3 totals 15 residues. CDR3 sequence reads: CASSIQGTSNQPQHF. Written as DNA, the CDR3 is TGTGCCAGTAGTATACAGGGGACGAGCAATCAGCCCCAGCATTTT.

The V and J genes are TRBV12-3 or TRBV12-4 and TRBJ2-1; TRBD1 matches 9 bases. The CDR3 has 12 residues. The V segment lost 6 bases and the J segment 8 bases; nucleotides outside the gene matches: 2. The DNA of the CDR3 is TGTGCCAGCAGAAGACAGGGGGATGAGCAGTTCTTC. This gives the protein CASRRQGDEQFF.

This clonotype was counted at least ten times. This chain links TRBV9 with TRBJ1-1; D call uncertain. The CDR3 contains 14 residues. CDR1 and CDR2 (germline): SGDLS, YYNGEE. V lost 4 bases and J 5 bases, leaving 15 bases between the germline ends. The CDR3 here is CASSFDTQETEAFF. The CDR3 DNA is TGTGCCAGCAGCTTCGATACTCAGGAGACTGAAGCTTTCTTT. Filled out from reference TRBV9 and TRBJ1-1, the complete variable domain reads DSGVTQTPKHLITATGQRVTLRCSPRSGDLSVYWYQQSLDQGLQFLIQYYNGEERAKGNILERFSAQQFPDLHSELNLSSLELGDSALYFCASSFDTQETEAFFGQGTRLTVV.

V usage is TRBV12-3 or TRBV12-4 and J usage is TRBJ1-1; D call uncertain. The V end was cut by 2 bases, the J end by 3 bases, with 10 bases between. This CDR3 contains 14 residues. CDR3 sequence reads: CASSLQDHDTEAFF. Here the CDR3 DNA reads TGTGCCAGCAGTTTACAGGACCACGACACTGAAGCTTTCTTT.